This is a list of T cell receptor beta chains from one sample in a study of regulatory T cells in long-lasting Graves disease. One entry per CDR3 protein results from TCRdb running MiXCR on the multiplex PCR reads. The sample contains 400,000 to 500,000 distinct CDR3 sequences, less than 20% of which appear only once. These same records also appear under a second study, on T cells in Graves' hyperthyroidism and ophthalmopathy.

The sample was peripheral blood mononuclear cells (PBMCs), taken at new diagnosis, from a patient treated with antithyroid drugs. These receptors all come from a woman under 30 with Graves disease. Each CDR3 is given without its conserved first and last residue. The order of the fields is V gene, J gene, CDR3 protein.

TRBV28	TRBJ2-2	ASSLHPNTGELS
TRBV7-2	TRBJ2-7	ASSLVSTTSYEQY
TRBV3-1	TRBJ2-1	ASSPAGTSGRAYNEQF
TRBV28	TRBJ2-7	ASSFPSGLGYEQY
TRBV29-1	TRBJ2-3	SVEDGTSGTSTDTQY
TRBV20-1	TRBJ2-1	SVRGPGSYNEQF
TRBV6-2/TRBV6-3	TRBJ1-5	ASSYSLTGLDQPQH
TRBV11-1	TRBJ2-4	ASSLSGGQHIQY
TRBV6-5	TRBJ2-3	ASSYSERNTQY
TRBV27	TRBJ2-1	ASSLRGIAGVWIYNEQF
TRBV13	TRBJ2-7	ASSPGQGSFNEQY
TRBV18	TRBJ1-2	ASSPTGKGQDYGYT
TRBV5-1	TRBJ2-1	ASSASSGRALDEQF
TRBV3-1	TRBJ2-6	ASSQVRLAGGSGANVLT
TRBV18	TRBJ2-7	ASSPEQGVGEQY
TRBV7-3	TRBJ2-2	ASSLIGGADTGELF
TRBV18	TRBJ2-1	ASSPPAISSYNEQF
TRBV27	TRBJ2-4	ASSSPGLAGGIQY
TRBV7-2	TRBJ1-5	ASSPSGTLGQPQH
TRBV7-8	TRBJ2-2	ASSFGLAGSTGELF
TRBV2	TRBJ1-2	ASRGGREGGYT
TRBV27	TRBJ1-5	ASSLYGETGGADQPQH
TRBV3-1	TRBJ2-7	ASSPQTRGGEQY
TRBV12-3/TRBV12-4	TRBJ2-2	ASSFYRANTGELF
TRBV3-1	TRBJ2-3	ASSQGQGRRSTDTQY
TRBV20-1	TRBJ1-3	SASATGRNTIY
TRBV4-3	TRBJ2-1	ASSQEQEGRYNEQF
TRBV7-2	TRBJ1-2	ASSHRTGVNYGYT
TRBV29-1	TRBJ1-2	SVPSRSGYGYT
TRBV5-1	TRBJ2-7	ASSNGLYEQY
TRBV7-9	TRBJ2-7	ASSSPGRGSSYEQY
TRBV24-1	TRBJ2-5	ATSDPSRQETQY
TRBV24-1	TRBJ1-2	ATSDSGQGTYGYT
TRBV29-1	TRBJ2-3	SSPTGGHTDTQY
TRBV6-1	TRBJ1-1	ASSPMDRLNTEAF
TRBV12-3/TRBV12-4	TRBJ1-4	ASRSTGTANEKLF
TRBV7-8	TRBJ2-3	ASSFLAGGEDTDTQY
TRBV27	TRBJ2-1	ASSLSLAGQVYNEQF
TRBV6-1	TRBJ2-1	ASSDERGLAGGPSYNEQF
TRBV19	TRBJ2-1	ASKKRGGISSNEQF
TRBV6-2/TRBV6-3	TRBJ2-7	ASSEGTLSSYEQY
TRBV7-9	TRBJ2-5	ASSYVQGAETQY
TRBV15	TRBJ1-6	ATSRPPTGVYNSPLH
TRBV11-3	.	AGSQAVRTGGLGETQY
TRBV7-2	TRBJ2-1	ASSLVGRAVDEQF
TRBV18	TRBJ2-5	ASSPLRGQSQETQY